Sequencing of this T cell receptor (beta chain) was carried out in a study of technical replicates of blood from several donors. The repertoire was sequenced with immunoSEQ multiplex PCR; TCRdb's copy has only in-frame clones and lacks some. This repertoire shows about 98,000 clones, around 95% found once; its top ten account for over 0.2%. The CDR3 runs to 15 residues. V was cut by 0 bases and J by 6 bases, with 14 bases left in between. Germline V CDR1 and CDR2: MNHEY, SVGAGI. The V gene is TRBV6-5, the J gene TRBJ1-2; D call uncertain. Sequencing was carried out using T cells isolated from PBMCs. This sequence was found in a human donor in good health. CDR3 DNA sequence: TGTGCCAGCAGTTACTCCAGGAGGGCGGTGGATGGCTACACCTTC. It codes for CASSYSRRAVDGYTF.